The 17 T cell receptor beta chains in this list originate from one sample, sequenced in a study of cytomegalovirus exposure and HLA in healthy donors. Vbeta (60) and Jbeta (13) primers were used in the PCR. Only in-frame clones appear in the TCRdb table, and some are missing; sequencing was by immunoSEQ multiplex PCR. The sample contains 150,000 to 200,000 clones, about 69% of which appear only once. Sequencing was carried out using PBMCs. Source of these receptors: a human donor in good health.

The chain employs TRBV5-1 and TRBJ2-2, with unresolved D. The germline CDR1 and CDR2 sequences are SGHRS and YFSETQ. V lost 1 base and J lost 3, with 4 bases in between. CDR3 length equals 13 residues. The CDR3 DNA reads as TGCGCCAGCAGCTTGACGGACACCGGGGAGCTGTTTTTT. Its protein is CASSLTDTGELFF.

The rearrangement uses TRBV6-6 and TRBJ2-7; TRBD1 matches 7 bases. CDR3 length: 12 residues. CDR1 and CDR2 from the germline V gene are MNHNY and SVGAGI (reference sequence). V shed 6 bases, J shed 6 bases, and the junction held 5 bases outside the gene matches. This chain's CDR3 is CASSRDSAEQYF. The CDR3 DNA reads TGTGCCAGCAGCCGGGACAGCGCCGAGCAGTACTTC.

This chain uses TRBV2 with TRBJ1-1; D ambiguous. Per the germline V gene, CDR1 is SNHLY and CDR2 is FYNNEI. CDR3 length equals 12 residues. With 8 bases removed from V and 5 bases from J, the gap between germline ends came to 12 bases. DNA of the CDR3: TGTGCCAGCGTTTATGCGGGGACTGAAGCTTTCTTT. It translates to CASVYAGTEAFF.

The chain combines TRBV7-9 with TRBJ2-5; 12 bases fit TRBD1. The DNA end is more similar to TRBJ2-7, so the J call may be wrong. The CDR3 covers 18 residues. The germline V gene encodes CDR1 SEHNR and CDR2 FQNEAQ (reference sequence). The DNA for the CDR3 is TGTGCCAGCACCCCTCCCGGGACAGGGGGCGGGAGCTCCTACGAGCAGTACTTC. As protein: CASTPPGTGGGSSYEQYF.

The rearrangement uses TRBV2 and TRBJ1-2; the match to TRBD1 covers 8 bases. The CDR3 loop spans 13 amino acids. Germline trimming cut 8 bases from V and 5 bases from J; bases unmatched to any gene: 7. Germline V gene sequence: CDR1 SNHLY, CDR2 FYNNEI. The CDR3 loop is CASVGTGLYGYTF. CDR3 DNA sequence: TGTGCCAGCGTGGGGACAGGACTATATGGCTACACCTTC.

CDR3 residues: CASSTSGYEQYF. The CDR3 nucleotides are TGTGCCAGCAGTACCTCAGGGTACGAGCAGTACTTC. This sequence joins TRBV6-5 and TRBJ2-7; D is perhaps TRBD1 (5 bases). V dropped 5 bases and J dropped 4 bases, with 9 bases sitting between them. Germline V lookup: CDR1 MNHEY, CDR2 SVGAGI. This CDR3 contains 12 residues.

V is TRBV30 and J is TRBJ1-5; the match to TRBD1 covers 7 bases. Losses at the gene ends were 5 bases for V and 2 bases for J; bases not matched to a gene: 9. Per the germline V gene, CDR1 is GTSNPN and CDR2 is SVGIG (reference sequence). The length of the CDR3 is 15 residues. CDR3 nucleotide sequence: TGTGCCTGGGAAGAGGGGGCTTTTGGCAATCAGCCCCAGCATTTT. Its translation: CAWEEGAFGNQPQHF.

With respect to this clone: Other DNA variants within this sample encode the same CDR3. The V and J genes are TRBV7-2 and TRBJ2-7, with 11 nucleotides matching TRBD2. Looked up from germline, CDR1 is SGHTA and CDR2 is FQGNSA. V shed 6 bases, J shed 0 bases, and the junction held 4 bases outside the gene matches. The length of the CDR3 is 15 residues. Here the CDR3 reads CASSLLAGASYEQYF. The CDR3 region has the DNA TGTGCCAGCAGTCTACTAGCGGGGGCCTCCTACGAGCAGTACTTC.

This clone was counted between two and nine times. At one end the junction does not follow the germline gene, possibly because of a read error. V gene TRBV7-7 combines with J gene TRBJ2-3, with D tentatively TRBD2 (7 bases). Germline V CDR1 and CDR2: SSHAT, FNYEAQ (reference sequence). The CDR3 extends over 15 amino acids. CDR3 protein: CASSLGRGPRDTQYF. The DNA for the CDR3 is TGTGCTAGCAGCTTAGGGCGGGGGCCAAGAGATACGCAGTATTTT. Filled out from reference TRBV7-7 and TRBJ2-3, the complete variable domain reads GAGVSQSPRYKVTKRGQDVTLRCDPISSHATLYWYQQALGQGPEFLTYFNYEAQPDKSGLPSDRFSAERPEGSISTLTIQRTEQRDSAMYRCASSLGRGPRDTQYFGPGTRLTVL.

This clone was recorded once. The chain couples TRBV18 to TRBJ2-1; D is unresolved. V lost 3 bases and J lost 6, with 18 bases in between. Germline CDR1 reads KGHSH; CDR2 reads LQKENI. This CDR3 is 16 amino acids long. CDR3 in DNA: TGTGCCAGCTCACCCACCGGGTCCTTGAAGACCAATGAGCAGTTCTTC. This gives the protein CASSPTGSLKTNEQFF.

J is TRBJ2-5 and V is TRBV11-2; D gene uncertain. The CDR3 extends over 14 amino acids. Germline CDR1 reads SGHAT; CDR2 reads FQNNGV. V was trimmed by 1 base and J by 2 bases, leaving 8 bases between them. The CDR3, as DNA: TGTGCCAGCAGCTTAGGTTCGCGGCAAGAGACCCAGTACTTC. Translated: CASSLGSRQETQYF.

This chain joins TRBV5-8 and TRBJ2-7; D not certain. V gave up 3 bases and J gave up 3 bases, with 4 bases separating them. CDR3 length: 11 residues. Germline V CDR1 and CDR2: SGHTS, YDEGEE. CDR3 sequence reads: CASSSFYEQYF. Written as DNA, the CDR3 is TGTGCCAGCAGCTCTTTCTACGAGCAGTACTTC. The full variable domain, with the rest looked up from reference TRBV5-8 and TRBJ2-7, is EAGVTQSPTHLIKTRGQQATLRCSPISGHTSVYWYQQALGLGLQFLLWYDEGEERNRGNFPPRFSGRQFPNYSSELNVNALELEDSALYLCASSSFYEQYFGPGTRLTVT.

The V and J genes are TRBV6-6 and TRBJ1-1, with D uncertain. The CDR3 totals 14 residues. Trimming stripped 4 bases from V and 1 base from J, with 10 bases between. Germline V gives CDR1 MNHNY, CDR2 SVGAGI (reference sequence). In DNA, the CDR3 is TGTGCCAGCAGTTTCAGCGTCCAGAACACTGAAGCTTTCTTT. Its protein product is CASSFSVQNTEAFF.

The chain has TRBV11-2 and TRBJ2-3, with D perhaps TRBD1 (6 bases). The CDR3 contains 15 residues. Germline CDR1 is SGHAT and CDR2 is FQNNGV. The V and J ends lost 2 bases and 3 bases respectively, with 12 bases between them. The CDR3 DNA sequence: TGTGCCAGCAGCTTATCATCCAGGGGAACAGATACGCAGTATTTT. This gives the protein CASSLSSRGTDTQYF.

The CDR3 reads CASTERGNTEAFF. The CDR3 nucleotides are TGTGCCAGCACCGAGCGGGGGAACACTGAAGCTTTCTTT. The chain employs TRBV6-5 and TRBJ1-1; no clear D gene. The CDR3 has 13 amino acids. Trimming removed 7 bases at V and 1 base at J, with 10 bases between. Germline V gene data show CDR1 as MNHEY and CDR2 as SVGAGI.

CDR3 DNA: TGTGCCATCAGTGAGTTGACAGGGTTCTATGGCTACACCTTC. Encoded protein: CAISELTGFYGYTF. The chain uses TRBV10-3 and TRBJ1-2, with 7 bases that match TRBD1. The V gene end was trimmed by 1 base and the J gene end by 4 bases; junction bases not matched to a gene: 3. This CDR3 is built from 14 residues. Germline-derived CDR1 and CDR2 are ENHRY and SYGVKD.

The chain links TRBV7-9 to TRBJ2-5; weak D call: TRBD1 (5 bases). Trimming removed 1 base at V and 3 bases at J, with 9 bases between. The CDR3 spans 14 residues. Germline CDR1 reads SEHNR; CDR2 reads FQNEAQ (reference sequence). In nucleotides, the CDR3 is TGTGCCAGCAGCTTAGGTGACAGAAAAGAGACCCAGTACTTC. This gives the protein CASSLGDRKETQYF.